These 28 T cell receptor beta chains came from one sample sequenced in a study of cytomegalovirus exposure and HLA in healthy donors. The PCR made use of 60 Vbeta and 13 Jbeta primers. The protocol was immunoSEQ multiplex PCR, while the TCRdb copy is restricted to in-frame clones and leaves out a portion. This sample has 100,000 to 150,000 clones, with around 73% found just once. The sample was PBMCs. These receptors all come from a man between 60 and 75 years old in good health and CMV-seropositive.

V is TRBV19 and J is TRBJ1-2; 7 bases agree with TRBD1. Trimming removed 5 bases from V and 7 bases from J; junction bases left unmatched: 13. The CDR3 runs to 15 residues. Germline V gene lookup returns CDR1 LNHDA and CDR2 SQIVND (reference sequence). The DNA of the CDR3 is TGTGCCAGTAGTGTCAGGGGGAGCATCATTGGTGGCTACACCTTC. It specifies CASSVRGSIIGGYTF.

This clone was detected once. The J gene is TRBJ2-2, the V gene TRBV6-1; 7 nucleotides align to TRBD1. V lost 2 bases to trimming and J lost 2 bases; unmatched junction nucleotides: 5. Germline assignment: CDR1 MNHNS and CDR2 SASEGT. This CDR3 region has 16 residues. CDR3 nucleotides: TGTGCCAGCAGTGAACAGGCAGGGGGTAACACCGGGGAGCTGTTTTTT. It specifies CASSEQAGGNTGELFF.

Details on this clone: This sample also contains other DNA sequences that code for the same CDR3. The chain joins TRBV9 to TRBJ2-7; 8 nucleotides line up with TRBD1. CDR1 and CDR2 (germline): SGDLS, YYNGEE. The CDR3 spans 13 residues. The V segment lost 3 bases and the J segment 6 bases; nucleotides outside the gene matches: 5. CDR3 nucleotide sequence: TGTGCCAGCAGCGCCGGGACAGGAGGCGAGCAGTACTTC. Residues: CASSAGTGGEQYF.

The genes are TRBV4-1 and TRBJ1-1, with D perhaps TRBD1 (6 bases). Germline assignment: CDR1 MGHRA and CDR2 YSYEKL. V lost 0 bases and J 3 bases, leaving 14 bases between the germline ends. The CDR3 contains 16 residues. The CDR3 DNA reads as TGCGCCAGCAGCCAAGAAGGGGGAAACAGGGACACTGAAGCTTTCTTT. Residues: CASSQEGGNRDTEAFF.

The rearrangement links TRBV19 to TRBJ2-2; weak D call: TRBD1 (6 bases). Trimming removed 9 bases from V and 3 bases from J, with 17 bases in between. The germline gives CDR1 LNHDA, CDR2 SQIVND (reference sequence). CDR3 length: 15 amino acids. CDR3 protein: CASLTRDTDTGELFF. The CDR3 DNA reads as TGTGCCAGCCTTACCCGGGACACCGACACCGGGGAGCTGTTTTTT.

This clone was seen a few times. The chain is built from TRBV29-1 and TRBJ1-1; possibly TRBD1 for D (5 bases). This CDR3 is 14 amino acids long. CDR1 and CDR2 from the germline V gene are SQVTM and ANQGSEA. Trimming pared 6 bases from V and 1 base from J, leaving 15 bases between. The CDR3 reads CSVGGGNENTEAFF. CDR3 nucleotides: TGCAGCGTGGGGGGAGGGAATGAGAACACTGAAGCTTTCTTT.

The chain carries TRBV9 and TRBJ1-1; TRBD1 matches 10 bases. CDR3 length: 15 amino acids. CDR1 and CDR2 (germline): SGDLS, YYNGEE. Trimming removed 0 bases from V and 4 bases from J; junction bases left unmatched: 3. The CDR3 DNA reads as TGTGCCAGCAGCGTAGGGGACAGGGGCACCACTGAAGCTTTCTTT. This codes for CASSVGDRGTTEAFF.

The chain recombines TRBV10-3 with TRBJ1-5, with 7 bases fitting TRBD1. The CDR3 spans 14 residues. V shed 4 bases, J shed 4 bases, and the junction held 4 bases outside the gene matches. Germline lookup yields CDR1 ENHRY and CDR2 SYGVKD. The CDR3 sequence: CAISVAGQNQPQHF. The CDR3 nucleotides are TGTGCCATCAGTGTAGCGGGACAGAATCAGCCCCAGCATTTT.

V usage is TRBV19 and J usage is TRBJ1-4; D call uncertain. The germline V gene has CDR1 LNHDA and CDR2 SQIVND (reference sequence). CDR3 size: 16 residues. Deletions cut 5 bases from V and 7 bases from J, with 20 bases between. CDR3 coding DNA: TGTGCCAGTAGTGCGTCATACAGCGCCGCGGGTGAAAAACTGTTTTTT. As protein: CASSASYSAAGEKLFF. Based on the CDR3 plus reference TRBV19 and TRBJ1-4, the full variable domain is DGGITQSPKYLFRKEGQNVTLSCEQNLNHDAMYWYRQDPGQGLRLIYYSQIVNDFQKGDIAEGYSVSREKKESFPLTVTSAQKNPTAFYLCASSASYSAAGEKLFFGSGTQLSVL.

The chain combines TRBV18 with TRBJ2-7; D is possibly TRBD2 (5 bases). V gave up 5 bases and J gave up 3 bases, with 17 bases separating them. This CDR3 comprises 15 residues. Germline V CDR1 and CDR2: KGHSH, LQKENI. The CDR3 sequence is CASSNSGPLLYEQYF. CDR3 DNA sequence: TGTGCCAGCTCAAACAGCGGCCCACTACTCTACGAGCAGTACTTC.

The chain carries TRBV28 and TRBJ1-4; a weak D match, TRBD1 (6 bases). Germline V CDR1 and CDR2: MDHEN, SYDVKM. The V gene lost 7 bases and the J gene lost 8 bases, with 20 bases spanning the gap. The CDR3 has 15 residues. The CDR3 here is CASTSSGGAGEKLFF. The CDR3 bases are TGTGCCAGCACCTCGTCGGGGGGCGCGGGGGAAAAACTGTTTTTT.

The chain recombines TRBV5-1 with TRBJ2-5; 7 nucleotides align to TRBD2. Germline trimming cut 6 bases from V and 4 bases from J; bases unmatched to any gene: 9. The CDR3 contains 14 residues. The germline V gene encodes CDR1 SGHRS and CDR2 YFSETQ. CDR3 sequence (DNA): TGCGCCAGCACCCCGGGGGGATTCTTAGAGACCCAGTACTTC. Translating gives CASTPGGFLETQYF.

CDR3 in DNA: TGCAGCGTTGAAAGGGGACTAGCGGGGGGCGGGGAGACCCAGTACTTC. Amino acids: CSVERGLAGGGETQYF. The chain is built from TRBV29-1 and TRBJ2-5; 15 bases map to TRBD2. This CDR3 is built from 16 residues. Unmatched junction bases numbered 6, after V lost 2 bases and J lost 5 bases. The V gene's germline CDR1 is SQVTM and CDR2 ANQGSEA.

The chain is built from TRBV18 and TRBJ1-5; D is unresolved. Trimming pared 8 bases from V and 11 bases from J, leaving 22 bases between. The CDR3 covers 14 residues. Germline-derived CDR1 and CDR2 are KGHSH and LQKENI. The CDR3 protein is CASSQADTPSTQHF. The CDR3 DNA follows: TGTGCCAGCAGCCAAGCTGACACTCCATCAACCCAGCATTTT.

This clone was counted only a few times. This chain links TRBV6-1 with TRBJ2-3; 9 bases match TRBD2. Germline loops: CDR1 MNHNS, CDR2 SASEGT. After removal of 3 bases from V and 5 bases from J, the junction contained 0 bases not matched to a gene. The CDR3 covers 13 residues. CDR3 DNA: TGTGCCAGCAGTGATAGCGGGGGAGATACGCAGTATTTT. This translates into CASSDSGGDTQYF.

V usage is TRBV11-1 and J usage is TRBJ1-1, with TRBD1 as a possible D gene (5 bases). CDR3 length equals 13 residues. From germline, CDR1 is SGHAT and CDR2 FQDESV (reference sequence). V lost 3 bases to trimming and J lost 2 bases, with 7 bases between them. DNA for the CDR3: TGTGCCAGCAGCTTGACAGCTAACACTGAAGCTTTCTTT. Its translation is CASSLTANTEAFF.

The V call is TRBV7-9, the J call TRBJ2-2; D unresolved. The CDR3 consists of 15 residues. V was trimmed by 0 bases and J by 5 bases, leaving 10 bases between them. The germline CDR1 and CDR2 sequences are SEHNR and FQNEAQ (reference sequence). Here the CDR3 DNA reads TGTGCCAGCAGCTTAGCTGGCGGATCTACCGGGGAGCTGTTTTTT. This gives the protein CASSLAGGSTGELFF.

This CDR3 reads CASSLGRRDTQYF. As DNA, the CDR3 is TGTGCCAGCAGCTTGGGGAGGAGGGATACGCAGTATTTT. The chain couples TRBV7-8 to TRBJ2-3; tentative D call: TRBD2 (6 bases). The V end lost 3 bases, the J end lost 6 bases, and 10 bases lay between the germline ends. Germline CDR1 reads SGHVS; CDR2 reads FQNEAQ. The CDR3 runs to 13 residues.

The chain couples TRBV30 to TRBJ2-7; TRBD1 matches 7 bases. The CDR3 contains 16 residues. Germline V CDR1 and CDR2: GTSNPN, SVGIG (reference sequence). V gave up 4 bases and J gave up 7 bases; unmatched junction bases: 19. This chain's CDR3 is CAWNRPSGTAWQEQYF. The CDR3 DNA reads as TGTGCCTGGAATAGGCCGTCGGGGACAGCTTGGCAGGAGCAGTACTTC.

The chain recombines TRBV6-5 with TRBJ2-1; no definite D call. CDR1 is MNHEY and CDR2 is SVGAGI in the germline V gene. Trimming took off 6 bases at V and 5 bases at J, with 17 bases between the two ends. The CDR3 runs to 15 residues. In nucleotides, the CDR3 is TGTGCCAGCAGCCCACAGCCGCCAGGAAACAATGAGCAGTTCTTC. This sequence encodes CASSPQPPGNNEQFF.

V gene TRBV4-1 combines with J gene TRBJ1-2, with D perhaps TRBD1 (5 bases). V gave up 1 base and J gave up 2 bases, with 11 bases separating them. The V gene's germline CDR1 is MGHRA and CDR2 YSYEKL. The CDR3 sequence is 15 residues long. CDR3 sequence (DNA): TGCGCCAGCAGCCAAGTCTTGGACAACAACTATGGCTACACCTTC. Amino acid sequence: CASSQVLDNNYGYTF.

This clone was detected only a few times. The V gene is TRBV5-1, the J gene TRBJ1-1; a weak D match, TRBD1 (5 bases). The CDR3 covers 14 residues. V was trimmed by 3 bases and J by 1 base, leaving 10 bases between them. Germline V lookup: CDR1 SGHRS, CDR2 YFSETQ. Here the CDR3 reads CASSWPTENTEAFF. As DNA, the CDR3 is TGCGCCAGCAGCTGGCCGACAGAGAACACTGAAGCTTTCTTT.

CDR3 region: CASSAGAEAFF. The CDR3 DNA reads as TGTGCCAGCAGTGCGGGGGCTGAAGCTTTCTTT. The J gene is TRBJ1-1, the V gene TRBV6-5; D possibly corresponds to TRBD1 (5 bases). The ends were cut back, 5 bases at V and 6 bases at J, with 7 bases in the middle. The V gene's germline CDR1 is MNHEY and CDR2 SVGAGI. The CDR3 is made up of 11 amino acids.

This clone was detected once. The J gene is TRBJ1-3, the V gene TRBV4-1, with D unresolved. Trimming stripped 3 bases from V and 1 base from J, with 16 bases between. Germline CDR1 reads MGHRA; CDR2 reads YSYEKL. The CDR3 length is 17 residues. The CDR3 protein is CASSQFNSGLSGNTIYF. The CDR3 coding sequence is TGCGCCAGCAGCCAGTTTAATAGCGGTTTATCTGGAAACACCATATATTTT.

This sequence joins TRBV2 and TRBJ2-7; TRBD2 matches at 7 bases. V lost 8 bases, J lost 2 bases, and 9 bases stayed unmatched. The germline gives CDR1 SNHLY, CDR2 FYNNEI. This CDR3 has 14 amino acids. The DNA of the CDR3 is TGTGCCAGCCATGGGGGGGACGGGACCTACGAGCAGTACTTC. It is translated as CASHGGDGTYEQYF.

The chain carries TRBV5-1 and TRBJ2-5; 10 bases line up with TRBD2. CDR1 SGHRS and CDR2 YFSETQ come from the germline V gene. The J segment lost 5 bases and the V segment lost 4 bases, leaving 5 bases of the junction unmatched. CDR3 length equals 14 residues. The CDR3 reads CASSPGTSDETQYF. For the CDR3, the DNA is TGCGCCAGCAGCCCAGGGACTAGCGACGAGACCCAGTACTTC.

The chain joins TRBV10-3 to TRBJ2-7; weak D call: TRBD1 (6 bases). This CDR3 region has 15 residues. CDR1 is ENHRY, CDR2 SYGVKD, per germline. Trimming left V 5 bases short and J 0 bases short, with 14 bases between. CDR3 residues: CAISSGTFSSYEQYF. The CDR3 coding sequence is TGTGCCATCAGTTCAGGGACATTTAGCTCCTACGAGCAGTACTTC.

The rearrangement uses TRBV4-1 and TRBJ2-3, with 10 positions matching TRBD2. The CDR3 runs 16 residues. The V and J ends lost 0 bases and 4 bases, in that order; junction bases with no gene match: 4. The germline V gene encodes CDR1 MGHRA and CDR2 YSYEKL. The CDR3 sequence: CASSQESSGGADTQYF. CDR3 nucleotide sequence: TGCGCCAGCAGCCAAGAGTCCAGCGGGGGGGCAGATACGCAGTATTTT.